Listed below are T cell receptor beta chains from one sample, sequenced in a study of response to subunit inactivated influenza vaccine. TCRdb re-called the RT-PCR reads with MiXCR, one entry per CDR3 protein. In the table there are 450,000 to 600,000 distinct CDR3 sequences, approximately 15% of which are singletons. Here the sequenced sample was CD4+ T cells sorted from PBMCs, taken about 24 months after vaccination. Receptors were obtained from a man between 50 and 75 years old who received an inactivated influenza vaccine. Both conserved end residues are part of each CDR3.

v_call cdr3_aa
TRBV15 CATSTAVQFTDTQYF
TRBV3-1 CASSQDHQAGKTQYF
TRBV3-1 CASSPNRGVGNEQFF
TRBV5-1 CASSLAGDEQFF
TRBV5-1 CASSLLTGDTGELFF
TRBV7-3 CASSGRTSGKTSTDTQYF
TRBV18 CASSPGQTGNQPQHF
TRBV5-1 CASSLEVRGSNIQYF
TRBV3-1 CASSPFRRSGSTDTQYF
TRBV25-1 CASSEQGNYGYTF
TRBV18 CASSPKAYYEQYF
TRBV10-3 CAINSPEANGYTF
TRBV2 CAARMADTQYF
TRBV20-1 CSARDRLGGRETQYF
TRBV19 CASSIGGQGISYEQYF
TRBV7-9 CASSPPAGAVGELFF
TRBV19 CASSIEGGPQETQYF
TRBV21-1 CASSKRRSLVVREQFF
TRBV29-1 CSAETGLGKLFF
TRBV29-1 CSVPGFSDTQYF
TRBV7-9 CASQAGTGGYEQYF
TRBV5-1 CASSLEHTGELFF
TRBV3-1 CASSLRRGKSTDTQYF
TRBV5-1 CASSTGTGSDTQYF
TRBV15 CATSSPLAGGRTDTQYF
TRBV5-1 CASSGTGTRIDTQYF
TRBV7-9 CASRPAESNTGELFF
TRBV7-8 CASSPLQAHYTEAFF
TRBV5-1 CASSFAGQGNEKLFF
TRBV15 CATSTTVSDNSPLHF
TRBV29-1 CSALDTGGNYNEQFF
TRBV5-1 CASSSTGKTTGELFF
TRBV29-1 CSVDRQTGGDQYF
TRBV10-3 CASTGNSEAFF
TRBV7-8 CASSTKGYGGLPVELFF
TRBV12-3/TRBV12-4 CASSPFSGGASGELFF
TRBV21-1 CASSLLIGQDRVESNQPQHF
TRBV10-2 CASSAGVEQYF
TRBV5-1 CASSFVVSNTGELFF
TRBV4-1 CASSQVGLGGYTF
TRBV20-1 CSARRGGGNDNEQFF
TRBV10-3 CAIRRTGREQYF
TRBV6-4 CASSDLGTSRWFF
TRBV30 CAWSPIVGEQFF
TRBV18 CASSPSENQPQHF
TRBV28 CASSQTGLEAFF
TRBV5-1 CASSLHHNTGELFF